The sequence of this T cell receptor (beta chain) was determined in a study of shared clonotypes between healthy human individuals. Study-wide background: Used for every donor were three CD4 naive, three CD4 memory, two CD8 naive and one CD8 memory plate.

Study-level results: Clonotype sharing among donors likely depends on sequencing depth.

Every donor was a Caucasian adult from Nashville, Tennessee. Running of the assay took place at deep level. Using immunoSEQ multiplex PCR, the repertoire was profiled, and TCRdb retains in-frame clones only, with some absent. The table shows about 120,000 clones, with around 65% occurring only once. For this clone: Its target is unknown.

The germline CDR1 and CDR2 sequences are SNHLY and FYNNEI. The CDR3 is 13 amino acids. Deletions cut 7 bases from V and 7 bases from J, with 13 bases between. The V call is TRBV2, the J call TRBJ2-2; a possible D gene is TRBD1 (5 bases). Specimen: memory CD8+ T cells sorted from blood. The subset is: CD45RO+ cells pooled with CCR7-negative TemRA cells. The TCR sequence derives from a woman in her thirties in good health. This CDR3 reads CASKGPSGGELFF. As DNA, the CDR3 is TGTGCCAGCAAGGGGCCTTCGGGCGGGGAGCTGTTTTTT.